This T cell receptor beta chain appears in the sequencing data of a study of Graves' ophthalmopathy and Graves' hyperthyroidism. Study-level background: Specimen type is peripheral blood, obtained at initial diagnosis before any treatment.

RNA served as the template for amplifying TCR beta CDR3 regions. Scientists carried out first-round RT-PCR using HTBI primers and then a second-round multiplex PCR. In TCRdb, the multiplex PCR reads were re-called with MiXCR into one record per CDR3 protein. The sample lists 300,000 to 500,000 distinct CDR3 sequences; approximately 15% were seen once. The CDR3 is 16 residues long. CDR1 and CDR2 (germline): SGHAT, FQNNGV. V dropped 4 bases and J dropped 9; count of bases not matched to a gene: 10. In this sample, this clonotype turned up many times. The antigen remains unidentified. Stable hyperthyroid donors showed no ophthalmopathy during 18 months follow-up. General study findings and limits: Also, most clonotypes expanded in the thyroid above 0.001 frequency appeared in blood.

The V and J genes are TRBV11-2 and TRBJ1-6; 9 positions match TRBD1. Sample: peripheral blood. This TCR was recovered from a woman under 30 with stable Graves' hyperthyroidism. The CDR3 nucleotides are TGTGCCAGCAGCTATAGGATGACAGGGGGGCGTTCACCCCTCCACTTT. Protein sequence: CASSYRMTGGRSPLHF.